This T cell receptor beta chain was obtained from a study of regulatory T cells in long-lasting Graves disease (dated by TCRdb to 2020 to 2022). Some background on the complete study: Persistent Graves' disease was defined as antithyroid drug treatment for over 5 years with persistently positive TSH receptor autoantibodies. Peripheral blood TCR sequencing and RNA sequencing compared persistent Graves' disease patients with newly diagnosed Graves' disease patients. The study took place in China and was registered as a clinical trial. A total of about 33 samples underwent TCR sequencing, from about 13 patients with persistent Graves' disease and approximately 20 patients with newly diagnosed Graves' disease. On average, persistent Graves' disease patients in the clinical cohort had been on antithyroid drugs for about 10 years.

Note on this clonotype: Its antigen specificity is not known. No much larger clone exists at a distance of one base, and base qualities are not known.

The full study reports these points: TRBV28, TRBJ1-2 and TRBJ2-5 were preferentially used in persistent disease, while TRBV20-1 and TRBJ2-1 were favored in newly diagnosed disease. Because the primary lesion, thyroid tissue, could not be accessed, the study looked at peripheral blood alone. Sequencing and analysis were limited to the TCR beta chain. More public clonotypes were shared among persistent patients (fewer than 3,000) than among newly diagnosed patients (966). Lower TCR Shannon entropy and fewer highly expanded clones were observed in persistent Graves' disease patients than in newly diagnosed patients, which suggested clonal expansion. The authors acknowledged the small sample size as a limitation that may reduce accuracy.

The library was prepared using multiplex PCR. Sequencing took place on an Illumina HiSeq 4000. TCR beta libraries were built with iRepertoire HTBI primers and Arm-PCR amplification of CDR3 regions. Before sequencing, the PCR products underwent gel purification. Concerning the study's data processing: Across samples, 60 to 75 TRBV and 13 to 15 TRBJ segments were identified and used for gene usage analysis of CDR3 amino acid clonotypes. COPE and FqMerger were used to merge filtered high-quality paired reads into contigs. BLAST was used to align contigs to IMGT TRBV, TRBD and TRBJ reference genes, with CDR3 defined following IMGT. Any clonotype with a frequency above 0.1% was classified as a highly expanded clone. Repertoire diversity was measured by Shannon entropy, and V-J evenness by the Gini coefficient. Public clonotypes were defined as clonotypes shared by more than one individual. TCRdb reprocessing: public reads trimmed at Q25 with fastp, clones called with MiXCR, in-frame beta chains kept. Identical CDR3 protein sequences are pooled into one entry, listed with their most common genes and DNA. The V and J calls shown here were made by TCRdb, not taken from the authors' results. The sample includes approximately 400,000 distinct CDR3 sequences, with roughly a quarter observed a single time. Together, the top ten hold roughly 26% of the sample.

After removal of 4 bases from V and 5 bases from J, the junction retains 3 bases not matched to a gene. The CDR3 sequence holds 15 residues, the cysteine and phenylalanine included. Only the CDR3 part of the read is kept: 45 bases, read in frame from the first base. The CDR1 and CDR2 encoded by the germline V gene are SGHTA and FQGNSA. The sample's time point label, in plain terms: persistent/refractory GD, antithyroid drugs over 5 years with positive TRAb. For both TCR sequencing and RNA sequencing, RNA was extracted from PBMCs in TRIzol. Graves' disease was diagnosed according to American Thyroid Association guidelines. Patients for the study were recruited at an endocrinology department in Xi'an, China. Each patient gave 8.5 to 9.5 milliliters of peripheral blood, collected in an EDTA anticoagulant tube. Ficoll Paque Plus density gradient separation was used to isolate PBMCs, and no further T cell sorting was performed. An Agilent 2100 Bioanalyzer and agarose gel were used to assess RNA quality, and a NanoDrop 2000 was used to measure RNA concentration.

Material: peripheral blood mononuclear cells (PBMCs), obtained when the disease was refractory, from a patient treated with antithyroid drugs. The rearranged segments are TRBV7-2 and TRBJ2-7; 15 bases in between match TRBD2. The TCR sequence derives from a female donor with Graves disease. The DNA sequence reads TGTGCCAGCAGCTGGGGACTAGCGGGAGGTCACGAGCAGTACTTC. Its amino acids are CASSWGLAGGHEQYF.